The sequence of this T cell receptor beta chain was determined in a study of CD8 T cells in ankylosing spondylitis. Overall study findings and caveats: What appeared characteristic of ankylosing spondylitis blood was a TCR beta motif of eight highly homologous variants.

The CDR3 spans 17 residues. V was shortened by 2 bases and J by 0 bases, with 16 bases between the two germline ends. Germline CDR1 and CDR2: SGHVS and FNYEAQ. Turning to this clonotype: Its antigen is unidentified.

Molecular-barcoded quantitative 5'-RACE produced these TCR beta libraries. TCRdb redid the calling of the 5' RACE reads with MiXCR, one entry per CDR3 protein. The top ten hold about 20% of the sample, which has roughly 700,000 distinct CDR3 sequences, about 20% seen once. This clonotype originated in a male donor with ankylosing spondylitis. Sequences were obtained from blood, either unsorted or a sorted T cell fraction (not recorded which). V usage is TRBV7-6 and J usage is TRBJ1-1; D unclear. CDR3 in DNA: TGTGCCAGCAGCTTACGGAGATTGGGAGGTATGAACACTGAAGCTTTCTTT. This gives the protein CASSLRRLGGMNTEAFF.